The TCR beta chain described here comes from a study of T cells after yellow fever vaccination. General study results and limits: Abundant bulk-population clonotypes could contaminate the FACS-sorted repertoires.

The CDR3 spans 13 residues. V gave up 5 bases and J gave up 9 bases, with 16 bases separating them. Each CDR3 protein is one row after TCRdb ran MiXCR on the 5' RACE reads. The sample comprises approximately 550,000 distinct CDR3 sequences, 15% to 20% of which are singletons, and roughly an eighth rests with the top ten. This clonotype occurred a few times. The target antigen is unknown. The chain joins TRBV12-3 or TRBV12-4 to TRBJ2-5; tentatively, D is TRBD1 or TRBD2 (5 bases each). The TCR was taken from a man aged 25 to 40 who received the YFV17D yellow fever vaccine. Here the sequenced sample was PBMCs, taken 15 days after the yellow fever booster vaccination. CDR3 nucleotides: TGTGCCAGCAGTCGAGGGCAACAGGACCCCCAGTACTTC. Translating it yields CASSRGQQDPQYF.